Each of the 5 T cell receptor beta chains below was sequenced from the same sample in a study of blood T cells in healthy people across ages. For the second PCR, which ran for about 6 to 11 cycles, a sample-barcoded 5' primer and a J-beta primer mix were used. TCRdb redid the calling of the 5' RACE reads with MiXCR, one entry per CDR3 protein. The sample records approximately 690,000 distinct CDR3 sequences, roughly 58% being singletons. Sequencing was done on a sample of blood. Every receptor here comes from a man aged 55 to 70 in good health.

V gene TRBV3-1 combines with J gene TRBJ2-4, with D perhaps TRBD2 (5 bases). Germline loops: CDR1 LGHDT, CDR2 YNNKEL (reference sequence). Trimming removed 4 bases from V and 10 bases from J, with 17 bases in between. The CDR3 is made up of 14 amino acids. The CDR3: CASSPLGSSGIQYF. CDR3 nucleotides: TGTGCCAGCAGCCCCTTAGGCTCCTCGGGGATTCAGTACTTC.

The chain is built from TRBV27 and TRBJ2-7, with D possibly TRBD1 on 7 matching bases. The germline V and J ends were trimmed by 6 bases and 7 bases, with 28 bases remaining between them. Per germline, CDR1 MNHEY and CDR2 SMNVEV (reference sequence). The CDR3 runs 17 residues. This CDR3 reads CASRPGQTFSGIYEQYF. In DNA form, the CDR3 reads TGTGCCAGCAGGCCGGGACAGACCTTTAGCGGAATCTATGAGCAGTACTTC.

This clonotype was seen a single time. The V call is TRBV6-6, the J call TRBJ1-4; D perhaps matches TRBD1 (6 bases). The V gene's germline CDR1 is MNHNY and CDR2 SVGAGI (reference sequence). CDR3 length equals 14 residues. V lost 9 bases and J 5 bases, leaving 16 bases between the germline ends. The DNA of the CDR3 is TGTGCCAGACGGGGAGGGGGTGGGAATGAAAAACTGTTTTTT. The encoded protein is CARRGGGGNEKLFF.

This clonotype came up once. V usage is TRBV10-3 and J usage is TRBJ2-1; D ambiguous. The CDR3 is 14 amino acids. Germline V CDR1 and CDR2: ENHRY, SYGVKD. V was trimmed by 8 bases and J by 5 bases, leaving 16 bases between them. The CDR3 DNA is TGTGCCATCGGGTGGGCCCTACTTAACAATGAGCAGTTCTTC. This codes for CAIGWALLNNEQFF.

The V and J genes are TRBV2 and TRBJ1-2; D uncertain. Trimming took off 1 base at V and 8 bases at J, with 8 bases between the two ends. The CDR3 extends over 12 amino acids. CDR1 is SNHLY and CDR2 is FYNNEI in the germline V gene. The CDR3 spells CASSEGGYGYTF. The CDR3 DNA sequence: TGTGCCAGCAGTGAAGGGGGTTACGGCTACACCTTC.